What follows are 6 T cell receptor beta chains derived from one specimen sequenced in a study of CD8 T cells in ankylosing spondylitis. General study results and limits: Roughly 8 highly homologous variants made up a TCR beta motif, and this motif appeared characteristic of ankylosing spondylitis blood.

Their cognate antigens are unknown. MiXCR, run by TCRdb on the 5' RACE reads, gives a single entry per CDR3 protein. The sample carries hundreds of thousands of distinct CDR3 sequences, roughly 12% recorded once. Sequenced material: blood, either unsorted or a sorted T cell fraction (not recorded which). The origin of the receptors is a male donor with ankylosing spondylitis.

This clonotype was observed a few times. The chain recombines TRBV27 with TRBJ2-7; TRBD2 aligns across 13 bases. The CDR3 length is 15 residues. Germline CDR1 and CDR2: MNHEY and SMNVEV (reference sequence). With 4 bases clipped from V and 3 bases from J, the junction kept 3 bases outside the gene matches. The CDR3 loop reads CASSSRTSGSYEQYV. In DNA, the CDR3 is TGTGCCAGCAGTTCTAGGACTAGCGGGAGCTACGAGCAGTACGTC.

In this sample, this clonotype turned up a few times. The chain links TRBV28 to TRBJ2-3; a weak D match, TRBD2 (5 bases). The germline gives CDR1 MDHEN, CDR2 SYDVKM. Trimming removed 10 bases from V and 4 bases from J, with 24 bases in between. This CDR3 is 16 amino acids long. CDR3 in DNA: TGTGCCATCTCCACCCCGGGGAGAGGCGTTTCAGATACGCAGTATTTT. Its translation is CAISTPGRGVSDTQYF.

By frequency in the sample, this clonotype is medium-sized (0.01 to 0.1%). The rearrangement links TRBV2 to TRBJ1-6, with D unclear. The V end lost 8 bases, the J end lost 1 base, and 12 bases lay between the germline ends. Germline V gene lookup returns CDR1 SNHLY and CDR2 FYNNEI. The CDR3 loop spans 15 amino acids. CDR3 sequence: CASSRRLSYNSPLHF. The DNA of the CDR3 is TGTGCCAGCTCACGCAGGTTGTCCTATAATTCACCCCTCCACTTT. Filled out from reference TRBV2 and TRBJ1-6, the complete variable domain reads EPEVTQTPSHQVTQMGQEVILRCVPISNHLYFYWYRQILGQKVEFLVSFYNNEISEKSEIFDDQFSVERPDGSNFTLKIRSTKLEDSAMYFCASSRRLSYNSPLHFGNGTRLTVT.

Only a few counts were recorded for this clonotype. The chain is built from TRBV5-1 and TRBJ1-2, with D tentatively TRBD1 (5 bases). This CDR3 spans 14 amino acids. CDR1 SGHRS and CDR2 YFSETQ come from the germline V gene. The V gene lost 1 base and the J gene lost 4 bases, with 11 bases spanning the gap. The CDR3 nucleotides read TGCGCCAGCAGCTTGAACGGGGCCTCCTATGGCTACACCTTC. It is translated as CASSLNGASYGYTF.

The rearrangement joins TRBV24-1 to TRBJ2-1; TRBD1 might be the D (6 bases). The germline V gene has CDR1 KGHDR and CDR2 SFDVKD. The CDR3 covers 16 residues. V was trimmed by 2 bases and J by 4 bases, leaving 14 bases between them. This CDR3 is CATSDSTGRVYNEQFF. The CDR3, as DNA: TGTGCCACCAGTGATTCGACAGGTAGAGTGTACAATGAGCAGTTCTTC.

The chain is built from TRBV25-1 and TRBJ2-1; TRBD2 aligns across 8 bases. Per germline, CDR1 MGHDK and CDR2 SYGVNS. The CDR3 contains 16 residues. V lost 0 bases and J lost 4; bases outside the gene matches: 5. The CDR3 DNA sequence: TGTGCCAGCAGTGAATATAGGGTAGCGGGGTACAATGAGCAGTTCTTC. This gives the protein CASSEYRVAGYNEQFF.